Reported below is one TCR beta chain. Sequencing was performed with immunoSEQ multiplex PCR; in TCRdb, only in-frame clones are kept and a portion is missing. The top ten hold 7.5% to 10% of the sample, which has fewer than 150,000 clones, around four fifths seen once. The data were taken from a study of blood T cell repertoires in COVID-19. Germline CDR1 is SEHNR and CDR2 is FQNEAQ (reference sequence). The CDR3 runs 14 residues. Trimming removed 5 bases from V and 7 bases from J; junction bases left unmatched: 7. The chain recombines TRBV7-9 with TRBJ2-1; 8 nucleotides line up with TRBD1. What was sequenced was peripheral blood. The sequence was obtained from a woman in her 40s with acute or convalescent COVID-19. The CDR3 DNA reads TGTGCCAGCAGCCCCCAGGGGGCGGGAAATGAGCAGTTCTTC. Its translation is CASSPQGAGNEQFF. Based on the CDR3 plus reference TRBV7-9 and TRBJ2-1, the full variable domain is DTGVSQNPRHKITKRGQNVTFRCDPISEHNRLYWYRQTLGQGPEFLTYFQNEAQLEKSRLLSDRFSAERPKGSFSTLEIQRTEQGDSAMYLCASSPQGAGNEQFFGPGTRLTVL.